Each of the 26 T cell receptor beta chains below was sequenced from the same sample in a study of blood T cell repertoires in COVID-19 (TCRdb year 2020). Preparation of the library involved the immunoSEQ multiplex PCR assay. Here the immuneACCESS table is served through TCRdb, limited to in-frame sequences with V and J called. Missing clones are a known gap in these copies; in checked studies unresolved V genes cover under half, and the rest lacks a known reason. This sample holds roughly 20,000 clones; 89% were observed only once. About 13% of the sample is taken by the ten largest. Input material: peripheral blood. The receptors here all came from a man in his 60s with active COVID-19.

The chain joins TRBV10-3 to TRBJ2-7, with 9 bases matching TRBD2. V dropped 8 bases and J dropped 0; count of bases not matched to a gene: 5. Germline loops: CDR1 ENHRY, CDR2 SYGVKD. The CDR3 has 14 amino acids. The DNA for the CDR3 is TGTGCCATCCGGCGGGAGGGGAGCTCCTACGAGCAGTACTTC. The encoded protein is CAIRREGSSYEQYF.

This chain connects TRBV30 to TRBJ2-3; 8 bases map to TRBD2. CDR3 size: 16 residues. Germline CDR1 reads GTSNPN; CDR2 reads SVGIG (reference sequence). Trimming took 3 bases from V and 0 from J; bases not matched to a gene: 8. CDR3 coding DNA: TGTGCCTGGAGCCCGGGGGCTAGCGGGAGCACAGATACGCAGTATTTT. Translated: CAWSPGASGSTDTQYF.

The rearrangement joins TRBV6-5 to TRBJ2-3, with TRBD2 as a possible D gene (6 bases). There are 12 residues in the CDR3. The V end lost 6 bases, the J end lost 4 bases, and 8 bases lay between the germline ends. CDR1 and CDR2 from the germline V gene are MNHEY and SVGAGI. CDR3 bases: TGTGCCAGCAGCCGCGGGGCAGATACGCAGTATTTT. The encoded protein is CASSRGADTQYF.

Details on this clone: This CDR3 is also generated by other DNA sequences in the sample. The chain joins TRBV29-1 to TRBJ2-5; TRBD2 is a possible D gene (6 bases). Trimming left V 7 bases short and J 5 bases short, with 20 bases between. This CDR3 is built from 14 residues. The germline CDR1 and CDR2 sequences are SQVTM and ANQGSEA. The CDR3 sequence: CSAGGGRGVETQYF. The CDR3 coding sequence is TGCAGCGCCGGTGGGGGGAGAGGGGTTGAGACCCAGTACTTC.

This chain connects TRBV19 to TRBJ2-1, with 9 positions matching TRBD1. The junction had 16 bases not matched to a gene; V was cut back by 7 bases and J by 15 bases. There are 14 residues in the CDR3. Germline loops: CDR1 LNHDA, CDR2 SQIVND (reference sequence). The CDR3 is CASTQSTSGTGPFF. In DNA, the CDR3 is TGTGCCAGTACACAATCGACCTCCGGGACAGGGCCGTTCTTC.

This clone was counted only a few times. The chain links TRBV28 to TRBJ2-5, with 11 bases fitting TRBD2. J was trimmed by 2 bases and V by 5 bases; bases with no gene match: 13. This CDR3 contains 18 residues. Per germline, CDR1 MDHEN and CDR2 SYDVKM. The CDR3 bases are TGTGCCAGCAGTAGCGGTTGGGCTAGCGGGGGGTTACAAGAGACCCAGTACTTC. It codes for CASSSGWASGGLQETQYF.

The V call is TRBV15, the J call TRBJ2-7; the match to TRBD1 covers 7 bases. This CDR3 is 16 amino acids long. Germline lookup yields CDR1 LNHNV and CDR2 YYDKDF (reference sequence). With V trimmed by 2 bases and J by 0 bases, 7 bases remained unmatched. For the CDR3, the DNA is TGTGCCACCAGCAGATTCACAGGGGTTAGCTCCTACGAGCAGTACTTC. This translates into CATSRFTGVSSYEQYF.

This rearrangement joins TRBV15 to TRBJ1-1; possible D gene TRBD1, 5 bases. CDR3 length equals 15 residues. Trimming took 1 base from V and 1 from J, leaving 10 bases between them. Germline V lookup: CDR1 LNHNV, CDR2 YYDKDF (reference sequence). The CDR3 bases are TGTGCCACCAGCAGAGGGGGCGTGACGAACACTGAAGCTTTCTTT. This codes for CATSRGGVTNTEAFF.

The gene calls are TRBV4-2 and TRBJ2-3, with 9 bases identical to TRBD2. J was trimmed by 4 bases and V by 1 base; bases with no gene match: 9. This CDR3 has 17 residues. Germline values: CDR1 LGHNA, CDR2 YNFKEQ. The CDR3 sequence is CASSQGAAGGYSDTQYF. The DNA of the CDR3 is TGTGCCAGCAGCCAAGGCGCAGCGGGGGGATATTCAGATACGCAGTATTTT.

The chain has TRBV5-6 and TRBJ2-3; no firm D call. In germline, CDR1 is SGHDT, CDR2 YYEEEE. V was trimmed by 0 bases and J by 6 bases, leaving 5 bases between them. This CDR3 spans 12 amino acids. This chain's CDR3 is CASSLVLDTQYF. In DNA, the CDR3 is TGTGCCAGCAGCTTGGTTCTGGATACGCAGTATTTT.

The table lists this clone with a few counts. In DNA form, the CDR3 reads TGTGCCAGCAGTGAGACGGGGCAGGGGGCGAGGGGCTACACCTTC. This codes for CASSETGQGARGYTF. V is TRBV2 and J is TRBJ1-2; 8 bases match TRBD1. Germline CDR1 SNHLY, CDR2 FYNNEI. Trimming cost V 3 bases and J 8 bases; bases outside gene matches: 11. The CDR3 runs to 15 residues.

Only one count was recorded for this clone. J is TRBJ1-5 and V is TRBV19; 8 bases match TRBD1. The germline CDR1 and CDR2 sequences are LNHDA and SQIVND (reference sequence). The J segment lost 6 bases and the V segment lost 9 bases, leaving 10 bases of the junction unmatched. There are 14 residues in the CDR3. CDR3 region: CASLTGALGQPQHF. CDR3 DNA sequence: TGTGCCAGCCTGACAGGGGCGCTTGGTCAGCCCCAGCATTTT.

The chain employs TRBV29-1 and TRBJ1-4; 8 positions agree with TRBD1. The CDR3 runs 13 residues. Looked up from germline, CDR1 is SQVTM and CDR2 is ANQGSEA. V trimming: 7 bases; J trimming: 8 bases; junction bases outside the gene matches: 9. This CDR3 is CSAADRAREKLFF. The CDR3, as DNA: TGCAGCGCTGCGGACAGGGCTCGCGAAAAACTGTTTTTT.

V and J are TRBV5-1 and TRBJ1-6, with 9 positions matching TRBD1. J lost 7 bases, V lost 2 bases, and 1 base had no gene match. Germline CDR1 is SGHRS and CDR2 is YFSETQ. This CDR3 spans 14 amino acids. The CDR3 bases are TGCGCCAGCAGCTTAGGACAGGGGAATTCACCCCTCCACTTT. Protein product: CASSLGQGNSPLHF.

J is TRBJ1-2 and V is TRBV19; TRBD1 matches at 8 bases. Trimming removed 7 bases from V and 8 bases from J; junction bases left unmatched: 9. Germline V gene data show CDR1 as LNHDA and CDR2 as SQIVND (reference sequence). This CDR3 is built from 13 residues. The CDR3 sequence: CASTATGAEGYTF. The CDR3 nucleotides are TGTGCCAGTACCGCGACAGGGGCTGAAGGCTACACCTTC.

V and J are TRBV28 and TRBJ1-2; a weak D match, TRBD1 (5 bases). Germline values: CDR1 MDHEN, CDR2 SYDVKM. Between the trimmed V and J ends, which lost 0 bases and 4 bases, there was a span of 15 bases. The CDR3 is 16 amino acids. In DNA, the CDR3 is TGTGCCAGCAGTTTATGGGGGCGACTCGCTAGCTATGGCTACACCTTC. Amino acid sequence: CASSLWGRLASYGYTF.

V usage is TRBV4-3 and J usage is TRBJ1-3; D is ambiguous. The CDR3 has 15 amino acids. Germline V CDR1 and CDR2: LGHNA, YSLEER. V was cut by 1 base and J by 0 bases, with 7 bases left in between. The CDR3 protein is CASSQGASSGNTIYF. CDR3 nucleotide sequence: TGCGCCAGCAGCCAAGGGGCCTCCTCTGGAAACACCATATATTTT.

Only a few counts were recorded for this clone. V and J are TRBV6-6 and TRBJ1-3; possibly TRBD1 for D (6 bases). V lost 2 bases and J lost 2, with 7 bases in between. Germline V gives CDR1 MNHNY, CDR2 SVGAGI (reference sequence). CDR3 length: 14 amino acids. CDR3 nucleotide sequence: TGTGCCAGCAGTTACCAGGGGACTGGAAACACCATATATTTT. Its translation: CASSYQGTGNTIYF.

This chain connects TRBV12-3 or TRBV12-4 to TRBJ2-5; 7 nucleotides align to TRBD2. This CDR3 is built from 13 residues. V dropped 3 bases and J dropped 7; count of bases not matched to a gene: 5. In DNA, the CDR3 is TGTGCCAGCAGTTTGGGACTAAAGGGGACCCAGTACTTC. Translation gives CASSLGLKGTQYF.

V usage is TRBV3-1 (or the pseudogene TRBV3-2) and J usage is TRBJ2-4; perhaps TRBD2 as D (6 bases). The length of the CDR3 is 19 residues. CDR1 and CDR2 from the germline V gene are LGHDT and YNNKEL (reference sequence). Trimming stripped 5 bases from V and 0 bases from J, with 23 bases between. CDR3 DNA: TGTGCCAGCAGCGCCCCCGGGACTCATCCCGGACTAGCCAAAAACATTCAGTACTTC. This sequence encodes CASSAPGTHPGLAKNIQYF.

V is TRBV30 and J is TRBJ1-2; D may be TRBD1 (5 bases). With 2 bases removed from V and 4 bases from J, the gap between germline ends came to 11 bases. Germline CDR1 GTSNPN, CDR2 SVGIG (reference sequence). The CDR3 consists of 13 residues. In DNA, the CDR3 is TGTGCCTGGAGTACCCAGGGTTCCTATGGCTACACCTTC. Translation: CAWSTQGSYGYTF.

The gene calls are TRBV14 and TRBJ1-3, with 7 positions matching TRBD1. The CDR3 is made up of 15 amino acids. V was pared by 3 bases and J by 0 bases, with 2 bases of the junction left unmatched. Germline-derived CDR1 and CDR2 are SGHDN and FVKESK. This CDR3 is CASSHYRGSGNTIYF. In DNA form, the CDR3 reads TGTGCCAGCAGCCATTACAGGGGCTCTGGAAACACCATATATTTT.

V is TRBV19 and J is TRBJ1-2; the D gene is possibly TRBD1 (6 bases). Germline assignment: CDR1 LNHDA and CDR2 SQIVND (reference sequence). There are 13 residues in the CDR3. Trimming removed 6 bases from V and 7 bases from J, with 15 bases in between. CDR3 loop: CASSTDRTGGYTF. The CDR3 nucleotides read TGTGCCAGTAGCACCGACAGGACGGGTGGCTACACCTTC.

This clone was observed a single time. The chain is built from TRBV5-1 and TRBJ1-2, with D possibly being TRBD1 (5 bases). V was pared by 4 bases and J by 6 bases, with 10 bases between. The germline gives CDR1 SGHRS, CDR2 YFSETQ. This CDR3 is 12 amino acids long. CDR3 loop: CASSQDRDGYTF. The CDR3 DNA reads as TGCGCCAGCAGCCAAGACAGAGATGGCTACACCTTC.

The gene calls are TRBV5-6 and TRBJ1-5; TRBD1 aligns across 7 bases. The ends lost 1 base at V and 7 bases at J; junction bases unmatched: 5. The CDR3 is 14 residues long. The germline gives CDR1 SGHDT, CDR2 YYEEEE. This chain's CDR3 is CASSLRRGYQPQHF. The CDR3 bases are TGTGCCAGCAGCTTGCGCAGGGGGTACCAGCCCCAGCATTTT.

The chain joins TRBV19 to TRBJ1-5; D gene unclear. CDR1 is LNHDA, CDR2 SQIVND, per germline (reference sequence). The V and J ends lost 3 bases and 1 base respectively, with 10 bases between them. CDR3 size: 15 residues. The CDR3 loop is CASSIPGSSNQPQHF. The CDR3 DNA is TGTGCCAGTAGTATCCCAGGCAGCAGCAATCAGCCCCAGCATTTT.